This record covers a single TCR beta chain. The data originate from a study of CD8 T cells in Susac syndrome. The trim removed 6 bases at V and 12 bases at J, leaving 13 bases unmatched. There are 14 residues in the CDR3. The RNA input was about 0.45 to 1 ug, and it was reverse transcribed with random hexamers. Multiplex immunoSEQ PCR targeted 54 Vbeta and 13 Jbeta TCR beta segments. TCRdb analysed the immunoSEQ multiplex PCR reads with MiXCR anew, one entry per CDR3 protein. The sample shows some 170,000 distinct CDR3 sequences, approximately 94% of them seen only once. This receptor was taken from a human donor with multiple sclerosis. V usage is TRBV12-3 or TRBV12-4 and J usage is TRBJ2-1; TRBD2 matches at 8 bases. Sequenced: CD4+ T cells from PBMCs. CDR3 DNA sequence: TGTGCCAGCAGCGGTAGCGGGGCCCCGGGTGGGCAGTTCTTC. The encoded protein is CASSGSGAPGGQFF.